This T cell receptor beta chain derives from a study of shared clonotypes between healthy human individuals. The V gene lost 1 base and the J gene lost 2 bases, with 15 bases spanning the gap. The CDR3 has 16 residues. Germline-derived CDR1 and CDR2 are SGHTA and FQGNSA. Per the original data handling: Junction-only immunoSEQ data arrived without quality scores, meaning filtering differed. Libraries were prepared by immunoSEQ multiplex PCR; TCRdb keeps only in-frame clonotypes and omits some of them. For V, J and clone size, that table is used; D and trimming come from the DNA. This table holds about 2 million clones, 95% found once.

The clonotype originates from a man between 18 and 29 years old in good health. The sample taken for sequencing was naive CD4+ T cells sorted from blood. Subset in this sample: CD45RA+ positively selected. The chain links TRBV7-2 to TRBJ2-7; D is possibly TRBD1 (6 bases). CDR3 sequence (DNA): TGTGCCAGCAGCTTAGTCCCATGGACAGTTACCTACGAGCAGTACTTC. It translates to CASSLVPWTVTYEQYF.